This TCR beta chain came from a study of OX40 agonist ivuxolimab in advanced cancers. Germline CDR1 SGHTA, CDR2 FQGNSA. Trimming removed 4 bases at V and 0 bases at J, with 12 bases between. The CDR3 runs to 15 residues. Whole-study results and caveats: Both blood CD4+ and CD8+ T cells showed clonal growth by week 6 at 0.1 to 3.0 mg/kg.

Worth noting for this clone: The antigen is not known.

TCRdb keeps only in-frame clones here, not all; method: immunoSEQ multiplex PCR. The table lists tens of thousands of clones, 90% to 95% of them singletons, with 2.6% in the top ten. This sequence originates from an adult with an advanced solid tumor such as melanoma, head and neck, liver or kidney cancer. This material consisted of CD4+ or CD8+ T cells sorted from blood, taken in a trial of the OX40 agonist ivuxolimab. V gene TRBV7-2 combines with J gene TRBJ2-5; D may be TRBD1 (5 bases). DNA of the CDR3: TGTGCCAGCAGCTCAGGGTCAGGGTACCAAGAGACCCAGTACTTC. Translation gives CASSSGSGYQETQYF.